What follows are 18 T cell receptor beta chains derived from one specimen sequenced in a study of cytomegalovirus exposure and HLA in healthy donors. The primer mix had 60 Vbeta and 13 Jbeta primers. Sequencing used immunoSEQ multiplex PCR; TCRdb keeps in-frame clones, though not all of them. The sample shows some 130,000 clones, nearly 80% of them seen only once. The specimen was PBMCs. All receptors derive from a man between 25 and 39 years old in good health and CMV-seronegative.

The CDR3 loop reads CASSSYFGTSGGGDTQYF. The CDR3 DNA follows: TGTGCCAGCAGTTCTTACTTCGGGACTAGCGGAGGGGGAGATACGCAGTATTTT. This chain uses TRBV9 with TRBJ2-3, with 11 nucleotides matching TRBD2. The CDR3 runs to 18 residues. Germline CDR1 SGDLS, CDR2 YYNGEE. J was trimmed by 5 bases and V by 5 bases; bases with no gene match: 16. Supplemented by reference TRBV9 and TRBJ2-3, the full variable domain reads DSGVTQTPKHLITATGQRVTLRCSPRSGDLSVYWYQQSLDQGLQFLIQYYNGEERAKGNILERFSAQQFPDLHSELNLSSLELGDSALYFCASSSYFGTSGGGDTQYFGPGTRLTVL.

The chain has TRBV30 and TRBJ1-5; D gene ambiguous. V was shortened by 0 bases and J by 3 bases, with 12 bases between the two germline ends. The CDR3 extends over 15 amino acids. CDR1 is GTSNPN, CDR2 SVGIG, per germline (reference sequence). CDR3 in DNA: TGTGCCTGGAGTGTTCGCAGTTTGCCCAATCAGCCCCAGCATTTT. It translates to CAWSVRSLPNQPQHF.

V and J are TRBV6-1 and TRBJ1-1; no definite D call. CDR3 length: 16 amino acids. V was clipped by 4 bases and J by 7 bases, with 22 bases between them. Germline V gives CDR1 MNHNS, CDR2 SASEGT. The CDR3 DNA is TGTGCCAGCAGTGTCGGTGGAGGCAGGACCCCGAGTGAAGCTTTCTTT. Protein sequence: CASSVGGGRTPSEAFF.

This clone was seen a single time. The chain couples TRBV18 to TRBJ1-1; D not certain. V was shortened by 3 bases and J by 4 bases, with 15 bases between the two germline ends. The CDR3 spans 15 residues. Germline CDR1 and CDR2: KGHSH and LQKENI. The CDR3 DNA is TGTGCCAGCTCACCGCCCTCGGGAAGCGGCACTGAAGCTTTCTTT. This encodes CASSPPSGSGTEAFF. Drawing the rest from reference TRBV18 and TRBJ1-1, the complete variable domain is NAGVMQNPRHLVRRRGQEARLRCSPMKGHSHVYWYRQLPEEGLKFMVYLQKENIIDESGMPKERFSAEFPKEGPSILRIQQVVRGDSAAYFCASSPPSGSGTEAFFGQGTRLTVV.

The chain employs TRBV18 and TRBJ1-1; D gene uncertain. V was shortened by 2 bases and J by 0 bases, with 7 bases between the two germline ends. This CDR3 contains 14 residues. The germline V gene encodes CDR1 KGHSH and CDR2 LQKENI. CDR3: CASSPWSVNTEAFF. CDR3 bases: TGTGCCAGCTCACCATGGAGCGTGAACACTGAAGCTTTCTTT.

The chain uses TRBV6-1 and TRBJ1-2; 7 bases map to TRBD1. CDR1 and CDR2 (germline): MNHNS, SASEGT. The CDR3 is 14 residues long. With 3 bases clipped from V and 7 bases from J, the junction kept 8 bases outside the gene matches. DNA of the CDR3: TGTGCCAGCAGTGATGGGTCACAGGGGTCTGGCTACACCTTC. Amino acids: CASSDGSQGSGYTF.

The rearrangement joins TRBV7-8 to TRBJ2-7; 10 bases are a match to TRBD1. CDR1 is SGHVS, CDR2 FQNEAQ, per germline. The CDR3 covers 18 residues. Trimming cost V 2 bases and J 3 bases; bases outside gene matches: 13. The CDR3 loop is CASSLHGTGVRGYYEQYF. The CDR3 nucleotides are TGTGCCAGCAGCTTACATGGGACAGGGGTCCGAGGGTACTACGAGCAGTACTTC.

The V gene is TRBV7-8, the J gene TRBJ2-7; 8 bases are a match to TRBD2. Trimming at V came to 6 bases and at J to 3 bases, leaving 10 bases not matched to a gene. The CDR3 loop spans 15 amino acids. Germline loops: CDR1 SGHVS, CDR2 FQNEAQ. The CDR3 region is CASSSTGTRLYEQYF. CDR3 sequence (DNA): TGTGCCAGCAGTTCCACAGGGACTAGGCTCTACGAGCAGTACTTC.

V gene TRBV6-5 combines with J gene TRBJ1-2; D is uncertain. CDR3 length: 16 residues. Trimming removed 2 bases at V and 2 bases at J, with 15 bases between. Germline loops: CDR1 MNHEY, CDR2 SVGAGI. Here the CDR3 DNA reads TGTGCCAGCAGTTACGGGCATGGTCCTCTAAACTATGGCTACACCTTC. This codes for CASSYGHGPLNYGYTF.

This clone was seen a handful of times. The J gene is TRBJ1-3, the V gene TRBV6-1; maybe TRBD1 (6 bases). The CDR3 extends over 16 amino acids. V was pared by 0 bases and J by 5 bases, with 14 bases between. Germline CDR1 MNHNS, CDR2 SASEGT. The CDR3 reads CASSEALGARRNTIYF. The CDR3 region has the DNA TGTGCCAGCAGTGAAGCGCTGGGGGCTAGAAGAAACACCATATATTTT.

The chain has TRBV18 and TRBJ2-7; 8 positions agree with TRBD2. The CDR3 consists of 16 residues. Germline-derived CDR1 and CDR2 are KGHSH and LQKENI. The V gene end was trimmed by 2 bases and the J gene end by 0 bases; junction bases not matched to a gene: 6. CDR3 sequence (DNA): TGTGCCAGCTCACCAATCAGCGGGGGCGGCTCCTACGAGCAGTACTTC. This sequence encodes CASSPISGGGSYEQYF.

J is TRBJ2-7 and V is TRBV14; possible D gene TRBD1, 6 bases. This CDR3 contains 15 residues. CDR1 is SGHDN, CDR2 FVKESK, per germline. Deletions cut 1 base from V and 3 bases from J, with 13 bases between. The CDR3 spells CASSQGTVLIYEQYF. Written as DNA, the CDR3 is TGTGCCAGCAGCCAAGGGACAGTTCTAATCTACGAGCAGTACTTC.

The genes are TRBV7-9 and TRBJ2-5, with D possibly matching TRBD2 (6 bases). Germline V CDR1 and CDR2: SEHNR, FQNEAQ (reference sequence). The CDR3 totals 15 residues. V lost 2 bases and J lost 0, with 10 bases in between. For the CDR3, the DNA is TGTGCCAGCAGCTTAATAGCGGAGTACCAAGAGACCCAGTACTTC. Translation gives CASSLIAEYQETQYF.

This sequence joins TRBV27 and TRBJ1-2; D may be TRBD1 (6 bases). Trimming stripped 6 bases from V and 2 bases from J, with 13 bases between. The CDR3 covers 14 residues. Germline CDR1 MNHEY, CDR2 SMNVEV (reference sequence). The CDR3 loop reads CASSLGGGNYGYTF. The CDR3 DNA is TGTGCCAGCAGCCTAGGGGGGGGGAACTATGGCTACACCTTC.

V usage is TRBV7-2 and J usage is TRBJ2-5; 14 nucleotides agree with TRBD2. Per germline, CDR1 SGHTA and CDR2 FQGNSA. The trim removed 5 bases at V and 5 bases at J, leaving 7 bases unmatched. CDR3 length: 16 residues. The DNA of the CDR3 is TGTGCCAGCAGCCCAGGACTAGCGGGAGGTCGGGAGACCCAGTACTTC. Its translation is CASSPGLAGGRETQYF. Full variable domain (remainder filled in from reference TRBV7-2 and TRBJ2-5): GAGVSQSPSNKVTEKGKDVELRCDPISGHTALYWYRQSLGQGLEFLIYFQGNSAPDKSGLPSDRFSAERTGGSVSTLTIQRTQQEDSAVYLCASSPGLAGGRETQYFGPGTRLLVL.

The chain is built from TRBV2 and TRBJ2-5; D might be TRBD1 (6 bases). Deletions cut 7 bases from V and 3 bases from J, with 15 bases between. There are 14 residues in the CDR3. Germline CDR1 is SNHLY and CDR2 is FYNNEI. The CDR3 DNA follows: TGTGCCAGCAACCCAAGGGGACAAGAAGAGACCCAGTACTTC. The encoded protein is CASNPRGQEETQYF. Full variable domain (outside the CDR3, taken from reference TRBV2 and TRBJ2-5): EPEVTQTPSHQVTQMGQEVILRCVPISNHLYFYWYRQILGQKVEFLVSFYNNEISEKSEIFDDQFSVERPDGSNFTLKIRSTKLEDSAMYFCASNPRGQEETQYFGPGTRLLVL.

The chain couples TRBV7-2 to TRBJ1-4; 7 nucleotides align to TRBD1. Germline V lookup: CDR1 SGHTA, CDR2 FQGNSA. The CDR3 totals 15 residues. V was pared by 0 bases and J by 8 bases, with 6 bases of the junction left unmatched. The CDR3 DNA reads as TGTGCCAGCAGCTTAGCAGAGGGGGCGAAAGAAAAACTGTTTTTT. Its translation is CASSLAEGAKEKLFF.

The J gene is TRBJ2-1, the V gene TRBV19, with 9 bases aligning to TRBD2. Germline CDR1 is LNHDA and CDR2 is SQIVND (reference sequence). The CDR3 spans 14 residues. V lost 6 bases and J lost 6; bases outside the gene matches: 6. The CDR3 coding sequence is TGTGCCAGTAGGGTACAGCGGGAGGTCAATGAGCAGTTCTTC. This sequence encodes CASRVQREVNEQFF.